The 25 T cell receptor beta chains below were found in one sample sequenced in a study of metastatic and nonmetastatic thyroid tumors. Thyroid surgery took place with no prior treatment in any patient. With MiXCR, TCRdb reprocessed the PCR reads. The sample yields about 26,000 clones, 15% seen once. Sequencing input: blood. The receptors stem from a female donor with papillary thyroid cancer or a benign thyroid nodule (not recorded which). Some clones in this sample may be carry-over from other donors' samples.

This clone has a count of ten or more. This sequence joins TRBV4-2 and TRBJ2-1; 7 bases line up with TRBD1. The CDR3 covers 16 residues. From germline, CDR1 is LGHNA and CDR2 YNFKEQ. The trim removed 3 bases at V and 0 bases at J, leaving 5 bases unmatched. CDR3 loop: CASSQAGQVSYNEQFF. Here the CDR3 DNA reads TGTGCCAGCAGCCAGGCCGGACAGGTCTCCTACAATGAGCAGTTCTTC.

This clone was picked up many times. At one of its ends the junction is not consistent with the germline gene, which may arise from a read error. The V and J genes are TRBV7-7 and TRBJ2-2; TRBD1 matches at 8 bases. The CDR3 has 14 amino acids. Germline V gene lookup returns CDR1 SSHAT and CDR2 FNYEAQ (reference sequence). CDR3 sequence reads: CASSVTGAPGELFF. Written as DNA, the CDR3 is TGTGCTAGCAGCGTGACAGGGGCCCCCGGGGAGCTGTTTTTT.

This clone is deemed medium-sized. The chain links TRBV4-1 to TRBJ2-7; D perhaps matches TRBD2 (6 bases). Trimming removed 3 bases at V and 2 bases at J, with 17 bases between. This CDR3 comprises 16 residues. CDR1 is MGHRA and CDR2 is YSYEKL in the germline V gene. The CDR3 is CASSQTIPGLAYEQYF. The DNA for the CDR3 is TGCGCCAGCAGCCAGACTATACCGGGACTGGCCTACGAGCAGTACTTC.

This clone was seen many times. A much larger clone sits a single nucleotide away, making a read error possible. This chain uses TRBV9 with TRBJ2-1; 10 nucleotides line up with TRBD2. In germline, CDR1 is SGDLS, CDR2 YYNGEE. CDR3 length: 16 residues. V lost 3 bases and J lost 7; bases outside the gene matches: 10. As DNA, the CDR3 is TGTGCCAGCAGCGACAGAGGGAGAGCGGGAGGGAATGAGCAGTTCTTC. It is translated as CASSDRGRAGGNEQFF.

A word on this clone: At one of its ends the junction is not consistent with the germline gene, which may arise from a read error. V gene TRBV11-2 combines with J gene TRBJ2-3; D unresolved. The CDR3 extends over 15 amino acids. CDR1 and CDR2 (germline): SGHAT, FQNNGV. The CDR3 DNA follows: TGTGCCAGCACCGCCCAGCGTACCCCTATGGATACGCAATATTTT. Translated: CASTAQRTPMDTQYF.

This clone has at least ten counts. V and J are TRBV18 and TRBJ1-2; TRBD1 matches 7 bases. The CDR3 spans 15 residues. Germline loops: CDR1 KGHSH, CDR2 LQKENI. V gave up 4 bases and J gave up 3 bases; unmatched junction bases: 8. The CDR3 DNA reads as TGTGCCAGCTCACTCCTGGGACAGTTGGACTATGGCTACACCTTC. Translation gives CASSLLGQLDYGYTF.

As concerns this clone: Because it lacks the conserved phenylalanine or tryptophan at the end, this CDR3 is likely a read error. The V and J genes are TRBV5-1 and TRBJ1-2, with 7 bases matching TRBD1. The CDR3 is 15 residues long. V was clipped by 3 bases and J by 2 bases; unmatched bases: 7. In germline, CDR1 is SGHRS, CDR2 YFSETQ. The CDR3 region is CASSSGGQVNYGYTS. The CDR3 nucleotides read TGCGCCAGCAGCTCCGGCGGACAGGTGAACTATGGCTACACCTCC.

This clone was found a few times. The junction does not match germline at one end; this may be a read error. The chain recombines TRBV5-5 with TRBJ1-2; TRBD1 aligns across 7 bases. The CDR3 length is 14 residues. Germline V gene data show CDR1 as SGHKS and CDR2 as YYEKEE (reference sequence). The CDR3 spells CASSLDRFNYGYTF. CDR3 nucleotides: TGTGCCAGCAGTTTGGACAGGTTCAACTATGGCTACACCTTC.

Ten or more counts support this clone. The chain joins TRBV9 to TRBJ2-7, with 9 bases lining up with TRBD1. V was clipped by 4 bases and J by 0 bases; unmatched bases: 5. CDR3 length equals 15 residues. Germline CDR1 and CDR2: SGDLS and YYNGEE. DNA for the CDR3: TGTGCCAGCAGCACAGGGGGCTATTCCTCCTACGAGCAGTACTTC. Translation: CASSTGGYSSYEQYF.

This clone is categorized as medium-sized. The chain joins TRBV6-2 or TRBV6-3 to TRBJ2-1; 7 nucleotides match TRBD2. The trim removed 6 bases at V and 0 bases at J, leaving 2 bases unmatched. The germline V gene has CDR1 MNHEY and CDR2 SVGEGT. This CDR3 is 14 amino acids long. The CDR3 sequence is CASSTSASYNEQFF. The CDR3 DNA reads TGTGCCAGCAGCACTAGCGCCTCCTACAATGAGCAGTTCTTC.

This clone was detected ten times or more. The genes are TRBV5-6 and TRBJ2-7, with 9 bases matching TRBD1. J was trimmed by 2 bases and V by 4 bases; bases with no gene match: 7. Germline values: CDR1 SGHDT, CDR2 YYEEEE. The CDR3 covers 15 residues. Written as DNA, the CDR3 is TGTGCCAGCAGCCCCCCCAGACAGGGGGCCTACGAGCAGTACTTC. It codes for CASSPPRQGAYEQYF. Full variable domain (outside the CDR3, taken from reference TRBV5-6 and TRBJ2-7): DAGVTQSPTHLIKTRGQQVTLRCSPKSGHDTVSWYQQALGQGPQFIFQYYEEEERQRGNFPDRFSGHQFPNYSSELNVNALLLGDSALYLCASSPPRQGAYEQYFGPGTRLTVT.

This clone was observed many times. V gene TRBV19 combines with J gene TRBJ1-4, with D maybe TRBD1 (6 bases). Germline V CDR1 and CDR2: LNHDA, SQIVND (reference sequence). V lost 2 bases and J 0 bases, leaving 16 bases between the germline ends. The CDR3 consists of 18 residues. CDR3 nucleotides: TGTGCCAGTAGTATACCCTACAGGGATGGAGCAACTAATGAAAAACTGTTTTTT. Its protein product is CASSIPYRDGATNEKLFF.

In its sample, this clone was seen many times. This chain connects TRBV30 to TRBJ1-5; D gene unclear. Looked up from germline, CDR1 is GTSNPN and CDR2 is SVGIG (reference sequence). Trimming stripped 2 bases from V and 2 bases from J, with 10 bases between. The CDR3 spans 14 residues. The CDR3 sequence is CAWSTVARNQPQHF. Here the CDR3 DNA reads TGTGCCTGGAGTACCGTAGCCCGCAATCAGCCCCAGCATTTT.

This clone was picked up many times. This chain connects TRBV20-1 to TRBJ1-1; possible D gene TRBD1, 6 bases. V gave up 0 bases and J gave up 0 bases, with 8 bases separating them. The germline gives CDR1 DFQATT, CDR2 SNEGSKA (reference sequence). The CDR3 has 14 residues. As DNA, the CDR3 is TGCAGTGCTAGAGATCAGGGGATGAACACTGAAGCTTTCTTT. This encodes CSARDQGMNTEAFF.

This chain uses TRBV30 with TRBJ1-5; possible D gene TRBD1, 5 bases. Germline assignment: CDR1 GTSNPN and CDR2 SVGIG (reference sequence). The V gene lost 3 bases and the J gene lost 3 bases, with 15 bases spanning the gap. The CDR3 spans 15 residues. The CDR3: CAWRGRTNLNQPQHF. CDR3 DNA: TGTGCCTGGAGGGGACGGACCAATCTCAATCAGCCCCAGCATTTT.

The chain has TRBV6-1 and TRBJ1-6; the D is unclear. Germline CDR1 reads MNHNS; CDR2 reads SASEGT. V gave up 5 bases and J gave up 7 bases, with 3 bases separating them. This CDR3 has 11 residues. In nucleotides, the CDR3 is TGTGCCAGCAGTAAGAATTCACCCCTCCACTTT. Translation: CASSKNSPLHF.

On this clone: A much larger clone lies a single base off, so this may be a read error. Other DNA sequences in the same sample also yield this CDR3. The rearrangement uses TRBV7-2 and TRBJ2-5, with D hard to call. Germline V gene data show CDR1 as SGHTA and CDR2 as FQGNSA. This CDR3 region has 13 residues. The DNA for the CDR3 is TGCGCCAGCAGCTTACAGCGAGAAGAGACCCAGTACTTC. Amino acid sequence: CASSLQREETQYF.

This clone was counted at least ten times. This chain connects TRBV30 to TRBJ1-3, with D possibly TRBD1 on 6 matching bases. V was clipped by 2 bases and J by 4 bases, with 9 bases between them. Germline CDR1 is GTSNPN and CDR2 is SVGIG (reference sequence). The length of the CDR3 is 13 residues. CDR3 protein: CAWSTGPGNTIYF. The CDR3 DNA reads TGTGCCTGGAGTACAGGGCCAGGAAACACCATATATTTT. Filled out from reference TRBV30 and TRBJ1-3, the complete variable domain reads SQTIHQWPATLVQPVGSPLSLECTVEGTSNPNLYWYRQAAGRGLQLLFYSVGIGQISSEVPQNLSASRPQDRQFILSSKKLLLSDSGFYLCAWSTGPGNTIYFGEGSWLTVV.

This clone was seen ten or more times. Given a much more abundant clone one base away, this may be a read error. Other DNA sequences in this specimen translate into the identical CDR3. V and J are TRBV6-2 or TRBV6-3 and TRBJ2-1; no clear D. This CDR3 contains 15 residues. Per germline, CDR1 MNHEY and CDR2 SVGEGT. Trimming removed 2 bases from V and 2 bases from J, with 10 bases in between. DNA for the CDR3: TGTGCCAGCAGTTACCCTGGAGTCGCCTACAATGAGCAGTTCTTC. Translation: CASSYPGVAYNEQFF.

This clone was observed at least ten times. The rearrangement joins TRBV14 to TRBJ2-7; D ambiguous. The CDR3 is made up of 12 amino acids. Germline values: CDR1 SGHDN, CDR2 FVKESK. The V end lost 3 bases, the J end lost 2 bases, and 5 bases lay between the germline ends. CDR3 sequence (DNA): TGTGCCAGCAGCCATTCCCCCTACGAGCAGTACTTC. Protein: CASSHSPYEQYF.

This rearrangement joins TRBV12-3 or TRBV12-4 to TRBJ2-5; D is unclear. This CDR3 spans 14 amino acids. The germline V and J ends were trimmed by 6 bases and 5 bases, with 16 bases remaining between them. The CDR3 bases are TGTGCCAGCAGGCCGGCTATCTCCCGGGAGACCCAGTACTTC. Amino acid sequence: CASRPAISRETQYF.

This clone was counted ten times or more. The chain links TRBV7-2 to TRBJ2-5, with 8 bases identical to TRBD1. V lost 6 bases, J lost 7 bases, and 7 bases stayed unmatched. Per germline, CDR1 SGHTA and CDR2 FQGNSA. This CDR3 has 13 amino acids. The DNA of the CDR3 is TGTGCCAGCAGTCAGGGGGCGGCCGGGACCCAGTACTTC. Encoded protein: CASSQGAAGTQYF.

This chain uses TRBV20-1 with TRBJ2-3, with 7 bases aligning to TRBD2. The CDR3 extends over 13 amino acids. Germline trimming cut 3 bases from V and 6 bases from J; bases unmatched to any gene: 6. Germline V lookup: CDR1 DFQATT, CDR2 SNEGSKA (reference sequence). CDR3 residues: CSARASGIDTQYF. The CDR3 region has the DNA TGCAGTGCTAGGGCGAGCGGGATTGATACGCAGTATTTT.

This chain links TRBV5-1 with TRBJ2-3; D is unresolved. Germline CDR1 reads SGHRS; CDR2 reads YFSETQ. V lost 1 base to trimming and J lost 2 bases, with 11 bases between them. The CDR3 has 15 residues. The CDR3, as DNA: TGCGCCAGCAGCTTGAACGGCCCAAACACAGATACGCAGTATTTT. It is translated as CASSLNGPNTDTQYF.

This clone was observed a few times. One junction end does not reproduce the germline sequence, and a read error may be involved. This chain joins TRBV5-5 and TRBJ2-7; TRBD2 might be the D (5 bases). CDR1 SGHKS and CDR2 YYEKEE come from the germline V gene (reference sequence). The CDR3 sequence is 14 residues long. CDR3 nucleotide sequence: TGCGCCAGCAGCTTTTCAGAGGGCCCGATAGAGCAGTACTTC. Protein sequence: CASSFSEGPIEQYF.